The clone carrying this T cell receptor (beta chain) showed up just once. This sample is drawn from a study of blood T cell repertoires in COVID-19. Study context: Acute and convalescent COVID-19 specimens originated in the United States, Italy and Spain.

Generated by immunoSEQ multiplex PCR, the TCRdb table keeps only in-frame clones and is missing some. The top ten clones hold over 20% of a sample with 30,000 to 50,000 clones, less than 85% of them seen once. Unmatched junction bases numbered 7, after V lost 4 bases and J lost 4 bases. The CDR3 loop spans 16 amino acids. CDR1 and CDR2 (germline): MGHDK, SYGVNS. The V and J genes are TRBV25-1 and TRBJ1-2; 12 bases fit TRBD1. The sample taken for sequencing was peripheral blood. The sequence derives from a man in his 70s with acute or convalescent COVID-19. The CDR3 loop is CASSADPGQGAYGYTF. CDR3 nucleotide sequence: TGTGCCAGCAGTGCGGACCCGGGACAGGGGGCCTATGGCTACACCTTC.